A selection of T cell receptor beta chains follows, all from one sample in a study of T cells after posttransplantation cyclophosphamide. TCRdb's table, derived via immunoSEQ multiplex PCR, lists solely in-frame clones and lacks some. The sample has about 52,000 clones; about 86% are singletons. The sample comprised PBMCs. These receptors originate from a man aged 30 to 45 with a blood cancer, CMV-positive, and with a related stem cell donor. Both conserved end residues are part of each CDR3. The D gene is left open where the match is weak. Size is stated for part of the rows, as once, few or many counts, or as a class when the clone is expanded.

abundance: -
d_gene: TRBD1
j_gene: TRBJ1-2
v_gene: TRBV5-1
CDR3nt: TGCGCCAGCCCTCCCCCCGGACAGGGCTACTATGGCTACACCTTC
CDR3aa: CASPPPGQGYYGYTF

abundance: -
d_gene: -
j_gene: TRBJ1-5
v_gene: TRBV28
CDR3nt: TGTGCCAGCAGTTTCGGCCCGGGGATGCAGCCCCAGCATTTT
CDR3aa: CASSFGPGMQPQHF

abundance: -
d_gene: -
j_gene: TRBJ2-7
v_gene: TRBV5-6
CDR3nt: TGTGCCAGCAGCTGGTATGGTGACAACTACGAGCAGTACTTC
CDR3aa: CASSWYGDNYEQYF

abundance: -
d_gene: -
j_gene: TRBJ2-7
v_gene: TRBV7-9
CDR3nt: TGTGCCAGCAGCTCGTACTCGACTTCCGAGCAGTACTTC
CDR3aa: CASSSYSTSEQYF

abundance: -
d_gene: -
j_gene: TRBJ2-7
v_gene: TRBV15
CDR3nt: TGTGCCACCAGCAGAGATGCGGACTCGTACGAGCAGTACTTC
CDR3aa: CATSRDADSYEQYF

abundance: -
d_gene: TRBD2
j_gene: TRBJ2-1
v_gene: TRBV6-4
CDR3nt: TGTGCCAGCAGTGACTCCCCTCTAGCGGGAGGGCCTGGAGAGCAGTTCTTC
CDR3aa: CASSDSPLAGGPGEQFF

abundance: -
d_gene: TRBD2
j_gene: TRBJ2-3
v_gene: TRBV18
CDR3nt: TGTGCCAGCTCACCACCTCTAGCGGGAGTCACAGATACGCAGTATTTT
CDR3aa: CASSPPLAGVTDTQYF

abundance: -
d_gene: TRBD1
j_gene: TRBJ2-4
v_gene: TRBV9
CDR3nt: TGTGCCAGCAGCGGAGACAGGGGGCTAGCCAAAAACATTCAGTACTTC
CDR3aa: CASSGDRGLAKNIQYF

abundance: -
d_gene: -
j_gene: TRBJ2-7
v_gene: TRBV5-5
CDR3nt: TGTGCCAGCAGCTACAGTTTTACCTACGAGCAGTACTTC
CDR3aa: CASSYSFTYEQYF

abundance: -
d_gene: -
j_gene: TRBJ2-7
v_gene: TRBV29-1
CDR3nt: TGCAGCGTTGGTACTTTTAGCGTTAGTTCCTACGAGCAGTACTTC
CDR3aa: CSVGTFSVSSYEQYF

abundance: -
d_gene: TRBD2
j_gene: TRBJ2-1
v_gene: TRBV19
CDR3nt: TGTGCCAGTAGTATATCCCCCGTGGCTAGCGGGATGCATTTCTTC
CDR3aa: CASSISPVASGMHFF

abundance: medium-sized
d_gene: TRBD1
j_gene: TRBJ1-4
v_gene: TRBV2
CDR3nt: TGTGCCAGCAGAAGCACAGGGGACGTCGGGGAAAAACTGTTTTTT
CDR3aa: CASRSTGDVGEKLFF

abundance: -
d_gene: -
j_gene: TRBJ2-7
v_gene: TRBV7-2
CDR3nt: TGTGCCAGCAGCCGATCCGGACTAACACCATCCTACGAGCAGTACTTC
CDR3aa: CASSRSGLTPSYEQYF

abundance: -
d_gene: -
j_gene: TRBJ1-6
v_gene: TRBV27
CDR3nt: TGTGCCAGCACCGCTCAGGAAAATTCACCCCTCCACTTT
CDR3aa: CASTAQENSPLHF

abundance: -
d_gene: TRBD1
j_gene: TRBJ2-1
v_gene: TRBV5-4
CDR3nt: TGTGCCAGCAGCTCCTTTCTGACAGGGGATGAGCAGTTCTTC
CDR3aa: CASSSFLTGDEQFF

abundance: -
d_gene: TRBD2
j_gene: TRBJ2-2
v_gene: TRBV6-5
CDR3nt: TGTGCCAGCAGTTACGACACTAGCGGGCACACCGGGGAGCTGTTTTTT
CDR3aa: CASSYDTSGHTGELFF

abundance: -
d_gene: TRBD1
j_gene: TRBJ2-5
v_gene: TRBV13
CDR3nt: TGTGCCAGCAGCTCTACCGGGACAGGGGAAGAGACCCAGTACTTC
CDR3aa: CASSSTGTGEETQYF

abundance: few
d_gene: TRBD2
j_gene: TRBJ2-7
v_gene: TRBV18
CDR3nt: TGTGCCAGCTCACCACCGGCGGGAGGGCCGTACGAGCAGTACTTC
CDR3aa: CASSPPAGGPYEQYF

abundance: -
d_gene: -
j_gene: TRBJ1-2
v_gene: TRBV5-1
CDR3nt: TGCGCCAGCAGCCCCGGGAGTACAGGACCCCACTATGGCTACACCTTC
CDR3aa: CASSPGSTGPHYGYTF

abundance: -
d_gene: -
j_gene: TRBJ2-2
v_gene: TRBV29-1
CDR3nt: TGCAGCGTCGCATTCAGGGGAACCGGGGAGCTGTTTTTT
CDR3aa: CSVAFRGTGELFF

abundance: once
d_gene: TRBD2
j_gene: TRBJ2-7
v_gene: TRBV28
CDR3nt: TGTGCCAGCAGTCCACAACTAGCGGGAGGCCCCTCCCAGTACTTC
CDR3aa: CASSPQLAGGPSQYF

abundance: -
d_gene: -
j_gene: TRBJ1-5
v_gene: TRBV18
CDR3nt: TGTGCCAGCTCCCCTGGGCGCCTTAACTTCAATCAGCCCCAGCATTTT
CDR3aa: CASSPGRLNFNQPQHF

abundance: -
d_gene: TRBD2
j_gene: TRBJ2-1
v_gene: TRBV30
CDR3nt: TGTGCCTGGTCCGGGACTAGCGGGAGTTCTTTGCAGTTCTTC
CDR3aa: CAWSGTSGSSLQFF

abundance: -
d_gene: -
j_gene: TRBJ1-4
v_gene: TRBV11-3
CDR3nt: TGTGCCAGCAGCTTACTATACCAGGGAGGTGAAAAACTGTTTTTT
CDR3aa: CASSLLYQGGEKLFF

abundance: -
d_gene: TRBD1
j_gene: TRBJ2-5
v_gene: TRBV6-5
CDR3nt: TGTGCCAGCAGTGCTGAGACAGGGGGCCCAGAGACCCAGTACTTC
CDR3aa: CASSAETGGPETQYF

abundance: -
d_gene: -
j_gene: TRBJ1-2
v_gene: TRBV7-2
CDR3nt: TGTGCCAGCAGCCCCTCTGTTGGGAGCGTAGCTAACTATGGCTACACCTTC
CDR3aa: CASSPSVGSVANYGYTF

abundance: -
d_gene: TRBD1
j_gene: TRBJ1-1
v_gene: TRBV5-6
CDR3nt: TGTGCCAGCAGCTTGGGACAGGGGGCCCTAAGGGGGACTGAAGCTTTCTTT
CDR3aa: CASSLGQGALRGTEAFF

abundance: -
d_gene: TRBD2
j_gene: TRBJ2-1
v_gene: TRBV7-3
CDR3nt: TGTGCCAGCAGCTCCAAGGGACTAGCGGGATCGAATGAGCAGTTCTTC
CDR3aa: CASSSKGLAGSNEQFF

abundance: once
d_gene: TRBD2
j_gene: TRBJ2-7
v_gene: TRBV5-1
CDR3nt: TGCGCCAGCAGCTTGGGGACTAGCTTCTACGAGCAGTACTTC
CDR3aa: CASSLGTSFYEQYF

abundance: -
d_gene: TRBD2
j_gene: TRBJ2-1
v_gene: TRBV27
CDR3nt: TGTGCCAGCAGTGCCGGGACTAGCGGAGGAAAGTTCTTC
CDR3aa: CASSAGTSGGKFF

abundance: -
d_gene: TRBD2
j_gene: TRBJ2-5
v_gene: TRBV12-5
CDR3nt: TGTGCTAGTGGTTTTATGGGTATGGCTAGCGGGAGAGAGACCCAGTACTTC
CDR3aa: CASGFMGMASGRETQYF

abundance: -
d_gene: TRBD2
j_gene: TRBJ2-3
v_gene: TRBV7-3
CDR3nt: TGTGCCAGCAGCTCAAAAGCTAGCGGGAGACGGGATACGCAGTATTTT
CDR3aa: CASSSKASGRRDTQYF

abundance: -
d_gene: -
j_gene: TRBJ1-2
v_gene: TRBV18
CDR3nt: TGTGCCAGCTCACCCCGAGCGGGGTCTGAGAGCTCGAACTATGGCTACACCTTC
CDR3aa: CASSPRAGSESSNYGYTF

abundance: -
d_gene: TRBD2
j_gene: TRBJ2-1
v_gene: TRBV2
CDR3nt: TGTGCCAGCAGTGAACTAGCGGGGCTCAATGAGCAGTTCTTC
CDR3aa: CASSELAGLNEQFF

abundance: -
d_gene: TRBD1
j_gene: TRBJ2-1
v_gene: TRBV5-4
CDR3nt: TGTGCCAGCAGCTTGGGGACAGGGGTAAATGAGCAGTTCTTC
CDR3aa: CASSLGTGVNEQFF

abundance: -
d_gene: -
j_gene: TRBJ1-3
v_gene: TRBV28
CDR3nt: TGTGCCAGCAGTTCCTCCGTCGGGGTCTCTGGAAACACCATATATTTT
CDR3aa: CASSSSVGVSGNTIYF

abundance: -
d_gene: TRBD1
j_gene: TRBJ2-2
v_gene: TRBV5-4
CDR3nt: TGTGCCAGCAGCCCCGACAGGGGCGGGACCGGGGAGCTGTTTTTT
CDR3aa: CASSPDRGGTGELFF

abundance: once
d_gene: TRBD1
j_gene: TRBJ1-2
v_gene: TRBV28
CDR3nt: TGTGCCAGCAGTTTAATGGGACAGGAGGTTAATACCAATGGCTACACCTTC
CDR3aa: CASSLMGQEVNTNGYTF

abundance: -
d_gene: TRBD1
j_gene: TRBJ2-1
v_gene: TRBV5-1
CDR3nt: TGCGCCAGCAGCCAACCAATCCCGGGACAGGGGTATGAGCAGTTCTTC
CDR3aa: CASSQPIPGQGYEQFF

abundance: -
d_gene: -
j_gene: TRBJ1-5
v_gene: TRBV5-1
CDR3nt: TGCGCCAGCAGCTTGACAGGGTATAGCAATCAGCCCCAGCATTTT
CDR3aa: CASSLTGYSNQPQHF

abundance: -
d_gene: TRBD2
j_gene: TRBJ2-1
v_gene: TRBV5-1
CDR3nt: TGCGCCAGCAGCTTGTCTAGCGGATCCTACAATGAGCAGTTCTTC
CDR3aa: CASSLSSGSYNEQFF

abundance: -
d_gene: TRBD1
j_gene: TRBJ1-3
v_gene: TRBV18
CDR3nt: TGTGCCAGCTCACCCCGGACAGGGGACACCATATATTTT
CDR3aa: CASSPRTGDTIYF

abundance: -
d_gene: TRBD2
j_gene: TRBJ2-1
v_gene: TRBV7-7
CDR3nt: TGTGCCAGCAGCTTAGGACTAGCCGCCGGTGAGCAGTTCTTC
CDR3aa: CASSLGLAAGEQFF

abundance: -
d_gene: -
j_gene: TRBJ1-2
v_gene: TRBV2
CDR3nt: TGTGCCAGCAGTGAACAGGATAACTATGGCTACACCTTC
CDR3aa: CASSEQDNYGYTF

abundance: once
d_gene: -
j_gene: TRBJ1-1
v_gene: TRBV28
CDR3nt: TGTGCCAGCAGTCCTTCCGGGGATATGAACACTGAAGCTTTCTTT
CDR3aa: CASSPSGDMNTEAFF